The sequence of this TCR beta chain was determined in a study of T cell repertoires in cytomegalovirus infection. Study-wide context: As its CMV epitopes, the study selected recently identified HLA-C-restricted and well-studied HLA-B-restricted targets. Public TCR beta signatures provided an indication of both CMV infection and a matching HLA type.

TCRdb ran MiXCR on the reads and lists one entry per CDR3 protein. The sample yields around 900,000 distinct CDR3 sequences, about a third seen once. Trimming stripped 5 bases from V and 8 bases from J, with 15 bases between. The germline gives CDR1 MDHEN, CDR2 SYDVKM. The CDR3 extends over 14 amino acids. Study-level results: CMV-specific HLA-C-restricted TCR beta clonotypes dominated the ex vivo response.

The sample holds many counts of this clonotype. The antigen remains unidentified. The sequence derives from a human donor in good health (CMV status not recorded). Some clones in this sample may be carry-over from other donors' samples. V and J are TRBV28 and TRBJ1-4, with D perhaps TRBD1 (5 bases). The material sequenced was cultured CD8+ T cells from PBMCs, taken from culture after CMV antigen stimulation. The CDR3 DNA sequence: TGTGCCAGCAGTCAGGGAGGGCGAGAAGAAAAACTGTTTTTT. Protein: CASSQGGREEKLFF.